The sequence of this T cell receptor beta chain was determined in a study of blood T cell repertoires in COVID-19. Across the study: Donors in the United States, Italy and Spain gave samples during acute or convalescent COVID-19. Sources were T cells, B-cell-depleted T cells, or PBMCs; the material itself was cDNA or gDNA.

Authors' processing steps: Reference gene primer amplification yielded estimated nucleated cell counts. Data came from immunoSEQ multiplex PCR; TCRdb stores just in-frame clones and leaves some out. Clonal size and the V and J genes are those of that table, whereas D and trimming came from the DNA. The data hold approximately 230,000 clones, with 65% to 90% observed a single time. This clone was seen only once. The germline CDR1 and CDR2 sequences are SGHRS and YFSETQ. The J segment lost 4 bases and the V segment lost 4 bases, leaving 10 bases of the junction unmatched. The CDR3 runs to 15 residues. The sequenced sample consisted of peripheral blood. The V and J genes are TRBV5-1 and TRBJ1-2, with 7 bases that match TRBD1. This sequence was found in a woman at least 80 years old with active or convalescent COVID-19. The CDR3 loop reads CASSDPSGDSYGYTF. CDR3 coding DNA: TGCGCCAGCAGCGACCCCTCGGGGGACAGCTATGGCTACACCTTC.